Following are 25 T cell receptor beta chains from one sample sequenced in a study of blood T cell repertoires in COVID-19. Some clones are missing from TCRdb's copy, which holds only in-frame ones; the method was immunoSEQ multiplex PCR. The repertoire includes 300,000 to 400,000 clones, roughly 90% of them detected once, and 6% to 8% sits in the top ten. Sequenced input: peripheral blood. Every receptor here comes from an older woman with COVID-19, enrolled during active disease.

V and J are TRBV7-7 and TRBJ2-7, with TRBD1 matching 7 bases. CDR3 size: 14 residues. Trimming cost V 4 bases and J 3 bases; bases outside gene matches: 6. Per the germline V gene, CDR1 is SSHAT and CDR2 is FNYEAQ (reference sequence). The CDR3 protein is CASSSRQGSYEQYF. DNA of the CDR3: TGTGCCAGCAGCTCCCGACAGGGTAGCTACGAGCAGTACTTC. Full variable domain (remainder filled in from reference TRBV7-7 and TRBJ2-7): GAGVSQSPRYKVTKRGQDVTLRCDPISSHATLYWYQQALGQGPEFLTYFNYEAQPDKSGLPSDRFSAERPEGSISTLTIQRTEQRDSAMYRCASSSRQGSYEQYFGPGTRLTVT.

The chain recombines TRBV7-2 with TRBJ1-1, with 8 bases matching TRBD1. CDR3 length: 15 residues. Unmatched junction bases numbered 9, after V lost 2 bases and J lost 7 bases. Germline V CDR1 and CDR2: SGHTA, FQGNSA. CDR3 sequence (DNA): TGTGCCAGCAGCTTATATGGACAGGGAGGATTTGAAGCTTTCTTT. The encoded protein is CASSLYGQGGFEAFF.

The chain combines TRBV10-3 with TRBJ2-7; D may be TRBD1 (6 bases). Per germline, CDR1 ENHRY and CDR2 SYGVKD. The CDR3 is 11 residues long. V was cut by 11 bases and J by 7 bases, with 15 bases left in between. CDR3 DNA sequence: TGTGCCGTACAGGGCGCGAGGGAGCAGTACTTC. Amino acid sequence: CAVQGAREQYF.

This clone was counted once. The chain uses TRBV5-1 and TRBJ2-3; 11 bases match TRBD2. The CDR3 has 18 residues. The V gene's germline CDR1 is SGHRS and CDR2 YFSETQ. The J segment lost 2 bases and the V segment lost 3 bases, leaving 11 bases of the junction unmatched. The CDR3 loop is CASSSSRTSGLDTDTQYF. The CDR3 bases are TGCGCCAGCAGCTCCTCTAGGACTAGCGGGCTGGACACAGATACGCAGTATTTT. Based on the CDR3 plus reference TRBV5-1 and TRBJ2-3, the full variable domain is KAGVTQTPRYLIKTRGQQVTLSCSPISGHRSVSWYQQTPGQGLQFLFEYFSETQRNKGNFPGRFSGRQFSNSRSEMNVSTLELGDSALYLCASSSSRTSGLDTDTQYFGPGTRLTVL.

The chain recombines TRBV5-1 with TRBJ1-5; 7 nucleotides agree with TRBD1. V lost 0 bases and J lost 1; bases outside the gene matches: 1. The V gene's germline CDR1 is SGHRS and CDR2 YFSETQ. This CDR3 contains 15 residues. DNA of the CDR3: TGCGCCAGCAGCTTGGCGGGACAGAGCAATCAGCCCCAGCATTTT. The encoded protein is CASSLAGQSNQPQHF.

The chain uses TRBV4-1 and TRBJ2-1; D might be TRBD2 (5 bases). The CDR3 has 16 residues. V lost 0 bases and J 2 bases, leaving 11 bases between the germline ends. Germline loops: CDR1 MGHRA, CDR2 YSYEKL. The CDR3 reads CASSQDQLGAYNEQFF. As DNA, the CDR3 is TGCGCCAGCAGCCAAGATCAGCTGGGAGCCTACAATGAGCAGTTCTTC.

V gene TRBV19 combines with J gene TRBJ1-5; 8 bases map to TRBD1. There are 15 residues in the CDR3. Germline values: CDR1 LNHDA, CDR2 SQIVND (reference sequence). The V segment lost 6 bases and the J segment 7 bases; nucleotides outside the gene matches: 11. This CDR3 is CASSLGPGGAQPQHF. DNA of the CDR3: TGTGCCAGTAGCCTTGGGCCAGGGGGCGCCCAGCCCCAGCATTTT.

This sequence joins TRBV9 and TRBJ2-2; the D gene is possibly TRBD2 (6 bases). V shed 0 bases and J shed 3 bases, with 9 bases lying between them. Germline V gene lookup returns CDR1 SGDLS and CDR2 YYNGEE. CDR3 length equals 15 residues. CDR3 in amino acids: CASSVGDSHTGELFF. The CDR3 DNA reads as TGTGCCAGCAGCGTAGGGGACTCTCACACCGGGGAGCTGTTTTTT.

The chain recombines TRBV5-1 with TRBJ2-3; D is unclear. V was clipped by 4 bases and J by 2 bases, with 5 bases between them. CDR1 and CDR2 from the germline V gene are SGHRS and YFSETQ. This CDR3 region has 12 residues. The CDR3 DNA reads TGCGCCAGCAGCCCGTTCACAGATACGCAGTATTTT. Translating gives CASSPFTDTQYF.

This clone came up once. This sequence joins TRBV18 and TRBJ1-6; D might be TRBD1 (5 bases). Trimming shortened V by 3 bases and J by 4 bases, and 10 bases separated the two germline ends. The CDR3 spans 15 residues. Germline V gene data show CDR1 as KGHSH and CDR2 as LQKENI. The CDR3 bases are TGTGCCAGCTCACCCGCGGGGGATTATAATTCACCCCTCCACTTT. Its translation is CASSPAGDYNSPLHF.

The DNA of the CDR3 is TGTGCCAGTAGCCCCGGGACAGGGACCTACGAGCAGTACTTC. Its protein is CASSPGTGTYEQYF. The rearrangement joins TRBV19 to TRBJ2-7, with TRBD1 matching 9 bases. Looked up from germline, CDR1 is LNHDA and CDR2 is SQIVND (reference sequence). V gave up 6 bases and J gave up 2 bases; unmatched junction bases: 5. This CDR3 has 14 amino acids. The variable domain in full, with the rest retrieved from reference TRBV19 and TRBJ2-7, is DGGITQSPKYLFRKEGQNVTLSCEQNLNHDAMYWYRQDPGQGLRLIYYSQIVNDFQKGDIAEGYSVSREKKESFPLTVTSAQKNPTAFYLCASSPGTGTYEQYFGPGTRLTVT.

The gene calls are TRBV12-3 or TRBV12-4 and TRBJ2-5; D unclear. V was cut by 6 bases and J by 5 bases, with 10 bases left in between. The length of the CDR3 is 12 residues. The CDR3 DNA reads TGTGCCAGCAGACTTTCTTGGGAGACCCAGTACTTC. Its translation: CASRLSWETQYF.

V and J are TRBV7-2 and TRBJ2-2; 13 bases match TRBD2. Germline V gives CDR1 SGHTA, CDR2 FQGNSA. The CDR3 contains 17 residues. After removal of 5 bases from V and 2 bases from J, the junction contained 5 bases not matched to a gene. The CDR3 sequence is CASSLGGLAGNTGELFF. The CDR3 DNA sequence: TGTGCCAGCAGCCTCGGGGGACTAGCGGGAAACACCGGGGAGCTGTTTTTT. The whole variable domain, filled in from reference TRBV7-2 and TRBJ2-2, reads GAGVSQSPSNKVTEKGKDVELRCDPISGHTALYWYRQSLGQGLEFLIYFQGNSAPDKSGLPSDRFSAERTGGSVSTLTIQRTQQEDSAVYLCASSLGGLAGNTGELFFGEGSRLTVL.

V usage is TRBV5-1 and J usage is TRBJ2-5; TRBD1 matches 8 bases. CDR1 is SGHRS, CDR2 YFSETQ, per germline. V shed 3 bases and J 4 bases; nucleotides not matched to a gene: 8. The CDR3 is 15 amino acids. CDR3 loop: CASSSTGVNGETQYF. The CDR3 DNA follows: TGCGCCAGCAGCTCGACAGGGGTAAACGGAGAGACCCAGTACTTC. The variable domain in full, with the rest retrieved from reference TRBV5-1 and TRBJ2-5, is KAGVTQTPRYLIKTRGQQVTLSCSPISGHRSVSWYQQTPGQGLQFLFEYFSETQRNKGNFPGRFSGRQFSNSRSEMNVSTLELGDSALYLCASSSTGVNGETQYFGPGTRLLVL.

This chain links TRBV5-1 with TRBJ2-7; 8 nucleotides align to TRBD2. The V and J ends lost 4 bases and 1 base, in that order; junction bases with no gene match: 7. This CDR3 is built from 15 residues. Germline V gene lookup returns CDR1 SGHRS and CDR2 YFSETQ. The CDR3 region is CASSLGVAGSYEQYF. In DNA, the CDR3 is TGCGCCAGCAGCCTCGGAGTAGCGGGGTCCTACGAGCAGTACTTC.

This chain uses TRBV9 with TRBJ1-3; TRBD1 aligns across 8 bases. Germline values: CDR1 SGDLS, CDR2 YYNGEE. The CDR3 loop spans 14 amino acids. V was pared by 2 bases and J by 8 bases, with 6 bases of the junction left unmatched. The CDR3 region is CASSVQGAGDTIYF. The CDR3 bases are TGTGCCAGCAGCGTCCAGGGGGCGGGGGACACCATATATTTT.

The chain couples TRBV20-1 to TRBJ2-7; D might be TRBD2 (5 bases). The CDR3 runs to 11 residues. The ends were cut back, 0 bases at V and 9 bases at J, with 9 bases in the middle. Germline assignment: CDR1 DFQATT and CDR2 SNEGSKA (reference sequence). Here the CDR3 DNA reads TGCAGTGCTAGAGATTCGGAGGCGCAGTACTTC. It encodes CSARDSEAQYF.

Here the CDR3 reads CASSFPGTNEKLFF. CDR3 in DNA: TGTGCCAGCAGCTTCCCAGGGACTAATGAAAAACTGTTTTTT. The chain recombines TRBV5-4 with TRBJ1-4, with a possible D match to TRBD1 (5 bases). V was cut by 2 bases and J by 2 bases, with 7 bases left in between. Per germline, CDR1 SGHNT and CDR2 YYREEE (reference sequence). The CDR3 length is 14 residues.

This clone was detected a few times. The genes are TRBV28 and TRBJ1-6, with 7 bases fitting TRBD1. The germline CDR1 and CDR2 sequences are MDHEN and SYDVKM. Trimming removed 5 bases from V and 6 bases from J; junction bases left unmatched: 10. The CDR3 has 16 residues. CDR3 in DNA: TGTGCCAGCAGTCAAGCTTCAGGGGGGTTTAATTCACCCCTCCACTTT. Protein product: CASSQASGGFNSPLHF.

The genes are TRBV7-2 and TRBJ1-4; 9 nucleotides agree with TRBD1. Per germline, CDR1 SGHTA and CDR2 FQGNSA. V shed 4 bases and J 7 bases; nucleotides not matched to a gene: 7. CDR3 length equals 15 residues. The CDR3 loop is CASSSSTGGREKLFF. In DNA, the CDR3 is TGTGCCAGCAGCTCCTCGACAGGGGGGCGTGAAAAACTGTTTTTT.

This clone appeared a single time. The chain couples TRBV30 to TRBJ2-7; D perhaps matches TRBD2 (7 bases). There are 14 residues in the CDR3. Germline V gene lookup returns CDR1 GTSNPN and CDR2 SVGIG (reference sequence). V lost 3 bases and J lost 4, with 16 bases in between. CDR3 residues: CAWSGGPRIYEQYF. The CDR3 coding sequence is TGTGCCTGGAGCGGGGGGCCCCGTATATACGAGCAGTACTTC.

This chain joins TRBV30 and TRBJ1-2; no firm D call. Looked up from germline, CDR1 is GTSNPN and CDR2 is SVGIG (reference sequence). Trimming stripped 2 bases from V and 8 bases from J, with 9 bases between. The CDR3 is 11 amino acids. CDR3 DNA: TGTGCCTGGAGTCCCTCCGGGGGCTACACCTTC. Protein sequence: CAWSPSGGYTF.

The gene calls are TRBV30 and TRBJ1-1; TRBD1 might be the D (5 bases). CDR1 and CDR2 from the germline V gene are GTSNPN and SVGIG (reference sequence). The CDR3 is 15 residues long. Trimming took 0 bases from V and 0 from J, leaving 11 bases between them. CDR3 sequence reads: CAWSVLWGLNTEAFF. CDR3 in DNA: TGTGCCTGGAGTGTCCTTTGGGGCCTGAACACTGAAGCTTTCTTT. Filled out from reference TRBV30 and TRBJ1-1, the complete variable domain reads SQTIHQWPATLVQPVGSPLSLECTVEGTSNPNLYWYRQAAGRGLQLLFYSVGIGQISSEVPQNLSASRPQDRQFILSSKKLLLSDSGFYLCAWSVLWGLNTEAFFGQGTRLTVV.

This chain uses TRBV28 with TRBJ2-7; 7 nucleotides align to TRBD1. The trim removed 2 bases at V and 5 bases at J, leaving 3 bases unmatched. This CDR3 contains 13 residues. CDR1 is MDHEN, CDR2 SYDVKM, per germline. CDR3 protein: CASSLRGHHEQYF. The CDR3 region has the DNA TGTGCCAGCAGTTTAAGGGGGCACCACGAGCAGTACTTC.

The J gene is TRBJ1-1, the V gene TRBV14; unclear D gene. Germline values: CDR1 SGHDN, CDR2 FVKESK. Trimming shortened V by 3 bases and J by 1 base, and 18 bases separated the two germline ends. This CDR3 has 17 amino acids. CDR3 bases: TGTGCCAGCAGCCAGCTGGCCCCTTTGAAAAGGAACACTGAAGCTTTCTTT. Protein: CASSQLAPLKRNTEAFF.